These 12 T cell receptor beta chains originate from one sample sequenced in a study of T cell repertoires in cytomegalovirus infection. TCRdb recomputed calls from the reads with MiXCR, one row per CDR3 protein. The sample lists about 770,000 distinct CDR3 sequences; 25% to 30% were seen once. These receptors are not linked to any known antigen. Specimen: cultured CD8+ T cells from PBMCs, collected from culture after CMV antigen stimulation. All receptors derive from a human donor in good health (CMV status not recorded). Some clones in this sample may be carry-over from other donors' samples.

This clonotype has just a few counts. V is TRBV14 and J is TRBJ2-5; 9 bases agree with TRBD2. The CDR3 spans 16 residues. With 4 bases clipped from V and 1 base from J, the junction kept 7 bases outside the gene matches. The germline V gene has CDR1 SGHDN and CDR2 FVKESK. The CDR3 coding sequence is TGTGCCAGCAGCCCCTTCGCGGGGGGGACCCAAGAGACCCAGTACTTC. Amino acids: CASSPFAGGTQETQYF.

This chain uses TRBV6-8 with TRBJ1-1; 7 bases map to TRBD1. This CDR3 is built from 14 residues. Per germline, CDR1 MNHGY and CDR2 SAAAGT. J gave up 9 bases and V 2 bases, and 9 bases lay outside the gene matches. The CDR3 here is CASSYVGTDYQAFF. The CDR3 DNA reads TGTGCCAGCAGTTACGTCGGGACAGACTATCAAGCTTTCTTT.

V usage is TRBV6-1 and J usage is TRBJ1-1; D perhaps matches TRBD1 (5 bases). This CDR3 region has 15 residues. Trimming took off 3 bases at V and 6 bases at J, with 17 bases between the two ends. Germline-derived CDR1 and CDR2 are MNHNS and SASEGT. The CDR3, as DNA: TGTGCCAGCAGTGACGACACTACAGGTCCCCCTGAAGCTTTCTTT. It specifies CASSDDTTGPPEAFF.

In this sample, this clonotype turned up a few times. The chain is built from TRBV6-5 and TRBJ1-2; D unresolved. The CDR3 consists of 18 residues. V lost 0 bases to trimming and J lost 0 bases, with 17 bases between them. Germline values: CDR1 MNHEY, CDR2 SVGAGI. This chain's CDR3 is CASSYSSKSVTPNYGYTF. The CDR3, as DNA: TGTGCCAGCAGTTACTCTTCAAAATCAGTTACTCCTAACTATGGCTACACCTTC.

The chain combines TRBV11-2 with TRBJ1-6; TRBD1 might be the D (6 bases). Germline V gene data show CDR1 as SGHAT and CDR2 as FQNNGV. The length of the CDR3 is 17 residues. V lost 0 bases and J lost 6, with 15 bases in between. CDR3 DNA: TGTGCCAGCAGCTTAGATGTTTGGGGCAGGGGTAATTCACCCCTCCACTTT. Translating it yields CASSLDVWGRGNSPLHF.

The V gene is TRBV9, the J gene TRBJ1-5; D is undetermined. Germline V gene sequence: CDR1 SGDLS, CDR2 YYNGEE. The CDR3 spans 13 residues. V gave up 0 bases and J gave up 7 bases, with 8 bases separating them. The CDR3 loop reads CASSVGASQPQHF. Here the CDR3 DNA reads TGTGCCAGCAGCGTAGGGGCGTCACAGCCCCAGCATTTT.

This clonotype appeared a few times. The chain recombines TRBV7-6 with TRBJ1-6; D is unresolved. The CDR3 length is 14 residues. The V and J ends lost 3 bases and 6 bases respectively, with 9 bases between them. Germline V gene sequence: CDR1 SGHVS, CDR2 FNYEAQ. CDR3 amino acids: CASSFRQVNSPLHF. In DNA form, the CDR3 reads TGTGCCAGCAGCTTTCGGCAGGTTAATTCACCCCTCCACTTT.

The rearrangement uses TRBV27 and TRBJ2-1, with 15 bases matching TRBD2. Germline trimming cut 5 bases from V and 8 bases from J; bases unmatched to any gene: 10. The CDR3 is 17 amino acids. The V gene's germline CDR1 is MNHEY and CDR2 SMNVEV (reference sequence). CDR3 protein: CASSTRTSGGAGHEQFF. Written as DNA, the CDR3 is TGTGCCAGCAGTACTCGGACTAGCGGGGGGGCCGGCCATGAGCAGTTCTTC.

The CDR3 DNA reads TGTGCCAGCAGTGAGCCGGGACTACTGGGGACCCAGTACTTC. It is translated as CASSEPGLLGTQYF. The genes are TRBV2 and TRBJ2-5; 7 nucleotides agree with TRBD2. Germline-derived CDR1 and CDR2 are SNHLY and FYNNEI. V shed 3 bases and J 7 bases; nucleotides not matched to a gene: 8. This CDR3 is 14 amino acids long.

This sequence joins TRBV24-1 and TRBJ2-5, with 7 bases fitting TRBD2. CDR1 is KGHDR and CDR2 is SFDVKD in the germline V gene. The CDR3 is made up of 16 amino acids. V shed 2 bases and J 1 base; nucleotides not matched to a gene: 6. The CDR3 loop reads CATSDSVGGVQETQYF. The CDR3 nucleotides read TGTGCCACCAGTGATTCTGTGGGGGGGGTCCAAGAGACCCAGTACTTC.

The rearrangement uses TRBV27 and TRBJ2-1; 7 bases are a match to TRBD1. Looked up from germline, CDR1 is MNHEY and CDR2 is SMNVEV (reference sequence). The V segment lost 8 bases and the J segment 6 bases; nucleotides outside the gene matches: 10. The CDR3 runs to 14 residues. CDR3 protein: CASFHWDSRNEQFF. CDR3 coding DNA: TGTGCCAGCTTCCACTGGGACAGCCGCAATGAGCAGTTCTTC.

The V gene is TRBV7-9, the J gene TRBJ2-2; TRBD1 is a possible D gene (6 bases). Trimming stripped 5 bases from V and 4 bases from J, with 14 bases between. CDR3 length equals 15 residues. Germline V gene data show CDR1 as SEHNR and CDR2 as FQNEAQ (reference sequence). CDR3 nucleotides: TGTGCCAGCAGCCCGAGAAGGGGGACCACCGGGGAGCTGTTTTTT. Translated, it gives CASSPRRGTTGELFF.